The 23 T cell receptor beta chains below all came from one sample that was sequenced in a study of OX40 agonist ivuxolimab in advanced cancers. Libraries were prepared by immunoSEQ multiplex PCR; TCRdb keeps only in-frame clonotypes and omits some of them. The sample comprises over 45,000 clones, 86% of which are singletons, and about 1% rests with the top ten. Source: CD4+ or CD8+ T cells sorted from blood, taken in a trial of the OX40 agonist ivuxolimab. Receptors originate from an adult with an advanced solid tumor such as melanoma, head and neck, liver or kidney cancer.

The J gene is TRBJ1-1, the V gene TRBV18; 9 positions agree with TRBD1. V lost 2 bases and J lost 5; bases outside the gene matches: 3. The CDR3 length is 14 residues. Germline loops: CDR1 KGHSH, CDR2 LQKENI. The CDR3 reads CASSPNRGPTEAFF. CDR3 nucleotides: TGTGCCAGCTCACCAAACAGGGGGCCGACTGAAGCTTTCTTT.

The rearrangement links TRBV11-2 to TRBJ2-2, with D perhaps TRBD2 (6 bases). The CDR3 is made up of 15 amino acids. Looked up from germline, CDR1 is SGHAT and CDR2 is FQNNGV. Trimming cost V 2 bases and J 0 bases, with 7 bases left between them. CDR3 in DNA: TGTGCCAGCAGCTTATGGGGGGCGAACACCGGGGAGCTGTTTTTT. Encoded protein: CASSLWGANTGELFF.

J is TRBJ2-7 and V is TRBV12-5, with 7 nucleotides matching TRBD2. This CDR3 has 14 amino acids. V gave up 3 bases and J gave up 4 bases; unmatched junction bases: 6. In germline, CDR1 is LGHNT, CDR2 FRNRAP. The DNA for the CDR3 is TGTGCTAGTGGTTTCCCCGGGACTACTTACGAGCAGTACTTC. Residues: CASGFPGTTYEQYF.

V and J are TRBV9 and TRBJ2-2; D is possibly TRBD1 (6 bases). Trimming removed 3 bases from V and 4 bases from J, with 13 bases in between. CDR3 length equals 15 residues. CDR1 is SGDLS, CDR2 YYNGEE, per germline. The CDR3 DNA follows: TGTGCCAGCAGCGGGACAGTAGTCGGCACCGGGGAGCTGTTTTTT. Translation gives CASSGTVVGTGELFF.

V and J are TRBV2 and TRBJ2-1; 11 bases map to TRBD2. After removal of 5 bases from V and 8 bases from J, the junction contained 5 bases not matched to a gene. Germline V lookup: CDR1 SNHLY, CDR2 FYNNEI. There are 14 residues in the CDR3. Here the CDR3 DNA reads TGTGCCAGCAGTACTAGCGGGGGCACGGATGAGCAGTTCTTC. Its translation: CASSTSGGTDEQFF.

This chain connects TRBV9 to TRBJ2-3, with 7 nucleotides matching TRBD2. CDR3 size: 15 residues. In germline, CDR1 is SGDLS, CDR2 YYNGEE. V was clipped by 3 bases and J by 1 base; unmatched bases: 5. The CDR3 is CASSEGGSGTDTQYF. CDR3 nucleotide sequence: TGTGCCAGCAGCGAGGGAGGGTCTGGCACAGATACGCAGTATTTT.

The chain joins TRBV6-1 to TRBJ1-5; tentative D call: TRBD1 (6 bases). The CDR3 runs 20 residues. V was shortened by 6 bases and J by 0 bases, with 27 bases between the two germline ends. Per germline, CDR1 MNHNS and CDR2 SASEGT. CDR3: CASSEPREGVFFNSNQPQHF. CDR3 nucleotides: TGTGCCAGCAGCGAACCCCGGGAGGGGGTATTTTTTAATAGCAATCAGCCCCAGCATTTT.

This clone has a single count. The V and J genes are TRBV6-1 and TRBJ2-7; no clear D. Per the germline V gene, CDR1 is MNHNS and CDR2 is SASEGT. CDR3 length: 12 amino acids. V dropped 9 bases and J dropped 0 bases, with 9 bases sitting between them. CDR3 protein: CASTVSSYEQYF. In DNA, the CDR3 is TGTGCCAGTACAGTTAGCTCCTACGAGCAGTACTTC.

This clone was seen a handful of times. Other nucleotide sequences in the sample specify the same CDR3. This chain joins TRBV10-2 and TRBJ1-5, with D unresolved. V lost 6 bases, J lost 0 bases, and 6 bases lay in between. The CDR3 is made up of 13 amino acids. Germline loops: CDR1 WSHSY, CDR2 SAAADI. CDR3 in amino acids: CASRDGSNQPQHF. In nucleotides, the CDR3 is TGCGCCAGCAGGGACGGTAGCAATCAGCCCCAGCATTTT.

V is TRBV5-1 and J is TRBJ2-5; 9 bases are a match to TRBD1. CDR3 length: 14 residues. Germline V gives CDR1 SGHRS, CDR2 YFSETQ. Trimming at V came to 2 bases and at J to 4 bases, leaving 3 bases not matched to a gene. In nucleotides, the CDR3 is TGCGCCAGCAGCTTACAGGGGGCAAGAGAGACCCAGTACTTC. It specifies CASSLQGARETQYF.

This chain links TRBV14 with TRBJ1-2, with a possible D match to TRBD1 (5 bases). This CDR3 is built from 15 residues. The germline V and J ends were trimmed by 4 bases and 7 bases, with 19 bases remaining between them. The germline CDR1 and CDR2 sequences are SGHDN and FVKESK. CDR3 nucleotides: TGTGCCAGCAGCCTCAGCTGGGGCAGGGAGGCTGGCTACACCTTC. This sequence encodes CASSLSWGREAGYTF.

This clone has just a few counts. The J gene is TRBJ1-6, the V gene TRBV6-5; possibly TRBD1 for D (5 bases). In germline, CDR1 is MNHEY, CDR2 SVGAGI. This CDR3 contains 14 residues. The germline V and J ends were trimmed by 5 bases and 4 bases, with 9 bases remaining between them. DNA of the CDR3: TGTGCCAGCAGTCTGGGACGGTATAATTCACCCCTCCACTTT. It encodes CASSLGRYNSPLHF.

The chain combines TRBV5-1 with TRBJ2-2, with 9 nucleotides matching TRBD1. The CDR3 sequence is 16 residues long. Germline CDR1 is SGHRS and CDR2 is YFSETQ. V lost 1 base to trimming and J lost 2 bases; unmatched junction nucleotides: 3. CDR3 in amino acids: CASSLRQGDNTGELFF. The CDR3, as DNA: TGCGCCAGCAGCTTGAGACAGGGGGACAACACCGGGGAGCTGTTTTTT.

V gene TRBV5-1 combines with J gene TRBJ2-5; TRBD1 agrees at 7 bases. J gave up 5 bases and V 7 bases, and 8 bases lay outside the gene matches. Looked up from germline, CDR1 is SGHRS and CDR2 is YFSETQ. CDR3 length: 13 amino acids. The CDR3 sequence: CASGRDRAETQYF. The DNA for the CDR3 is TGCGCCAGCGGCCGGGACAGAGCGGAGACCCAGTACTTC.

V gene TRBV11-2 combines with J gene TRBJ1-5; D call uncertain. CDR1 is SGHAT, CDR2 FQNNGV, per germline. V was trimmed by 5 bases and J by 1 base, leaving 6 bases between them. The CDR3 is made up of 13 amino acids. This chain's CDR3 is CASSLGSNQPQHF. In nucleotides, the CDR3 is TGTGCCAGCAGCCTCGGCAGCAATCAGCCCCAGCATTTT.

The CDR3 DNA is TGTGCCAGCAGATCCCCGGGACAGGGTTCAGGCTACACCTTC. It specifies CASRSPGQGSGYTF. The gene calls are TRBV28 and TRBJ1-2; the match to TRBD1 covers 9 bases. Germline V gene data show CDR1 as MDHEN and CDR2 as SYDVKM. The V segment lost 6 bases and the J segment 8 bases; nucleotides outside the gene matches: 10. CDR3 length: 14 residues.

The J gene is TRBJ2-7, the V gene TRBV19; unclear D gene. V lost 0 bases and J lost 4, with 10 bases in between. Germline CDR1 and CDR2: LNHDA and SQIVND (reference sequence). CDR3 length: 14 amino acids. The CDR3 DNA is TGTGCCAGTAGTATAGACCGGAATTCTTACGAGCAGTACTTC. Its translation is CASSIDRNSYEQYF.

This clone was seen once. The gene calls are TRBV5-6 and TRBJ2-7, with unresolved D. Trimming took 0 bases from V and 2 from J, leaving 3 bases between them. The CDR3 length is 12 residues. From germline, CDR1 is SGHDT and CDR2 YYEEEE. The CDR3 is CASSLVTYEQYF. Here the CDR3 DNA reads TGTGCCAGCAGCTTGGTCACCTACGAGCAGTACTTC.

The chain employs TRBV14 and TRBJ2-5; 12 bases agree with TRBD1. The DNA matches TRBJ2-7 better at its end, which makes the J call doubtful. CDR1 SGHDN and CDR2 FVKESK come from the germline V gene. The CDR3 consists of 15 residues. CDR3 DNA: TGTGCCAGCAGCCACCTGGGACAGGGGGCTTACGAGCAGTACTTC. Protein product: CASSHLGQGAYEQYF.

The rearrangement links TRBV10-3 to TRBJ2-5; D tentatively reads TRBD1 or TRBD2 (5 bases each). This CDR3 spans 16 amino acids. The germline CDR1 and CDR2 sequences are ENHRY and SYGVKD. The V and J ends lost 3 bases and 3 bases respectively, with 17 bases between them. The CDR3 DNA sequence: TGTGCCATCAGTGACCCCTACGGGACCGATGAAGAGACCCAGTACTTC. Its translation: CAISDPYGTDEETQYF.

V is TRBV7-3 and J is TRBJ2-3; 8 bases line up with TRBD1. Looked up from germline, CDR1 is SGHTA and CDR2 is FQGTGA. The CDR3 runs 16 residues. Trimming at V came to 5 bases and at J to 0 bases, leaving 7 bases not matched to a gene. The CDR3, as DNA: TGTGCCAGCAGCGCCCGACAGGGGCCCAGCACAGATACGCAGTATTTT. This gives the protein CASSARQGPSTDTQYF. The variable domain in full, completed from reference TRBV7-3 and TRBJ2-3, reads GAGVSQTPSNKVTEKGKYVELRCDPISGHTALYWYRQSLGQGPEFLIYFQGTGAADDSGLPNDRFFAVRPEGSVSTLKIQRTERGDSAVYLCASSARQGPSTDTQYFGPGTRLTVL.

This clone has only a few counts. This chain uses TRBV9 with TRBJ1-1, with D uncertain. Germline V lookup: CDR1 SGDLS, CDR2 YYNGEE. V was shortened by 4 bases and J by 8 bases, with 18 bases between the two germline ends. The CDR3 loop spans 14 amino acids. The CDR3 here is CASSPERTVPEAFF. CDR3 nucleotide sequence: TGTGCCAGCAGCCCGGAACGGACGGTCCCCGAAGCTTTCTTT.

The rearrangement links TRBV7-9 to TRBJ1-1, with TRBD1 as a possible D gene (6 bases). There are 11 residues in the CDR3. V lost 5 bases, J lost 10 bases, and 11 bases lay in between. Germline V CDR1 and CDR2: SEHNR, FQNEAQ (reference sequence). In DNA, the CDR3 is TGTGCCAGCAGCCCAGGGGAGGGAGCTTTCTTT. Protein sequence: CASSPGEGAFF.